A selection of T cell receptor beta chains follows, all from one sample in a study of shared clonotypes between healthy human individuals. The table came from immunoSEQ multiplex PCR; TCRdb's copy has only in-frame clones and leaves some out. The data hold 500,000 to 650,000 clones, with around three quarters observed a single time. The source material was PBMCs. These receptors were obtained from a woman aged 35 to 49 in good health. Some clones in this sample may be carry-over from other donors' samples. Both conserved end residues are part of each CDR3. A D gene is named only where the DNA matches it firmly. Clone size, where shown, is once, few, many, or a class for clones that have expanded.

V gene	D gene	J gene	clone size	CDR3 protein	CDR3 DNA
TRBV27	-	TRBJ2-5	-	CASSPQETQYF	TGTGCCAGCAGTCCCCAAGAGACCCAGTACTTC
TRBV5-5	-	TRBJ2-7	-	CASGPLQGYEQYF	TGTGCCAGCGGGCCTTTACAGGGCTACGAGCAGTACTTC
TRBV25-1	-	TRBJ2-7	-	CASSDQNYEQYF	TGTGCCAGCAGTGATCAGAACTACGAGCAGTACTTC
TRBV6-1	-	TRBJ2-2	-	CATIPGRETGELFF	TGTGCCACCATTCCGGGCAGGGAGACGGGGGAGCTGTTTTTT
TRBV4-2	-	TRBJ1-5	-	CASSPEVDQPQHF	TGTGCCAGCAGCCCTGAAGTAGATCAGCCCCAGCATTTT
TRBV4-2	-	TRBJ2-1	-	CASSQDGDGSSNEQFF	TGTGCCAGCAGCCAAGATGGGGACGGCTCCTCCAATGAGCAGTTCTTC
TRBV4-2	-	TRBJ1-5	-	CASSQRGGDVSNQPQHF	TGTGCCAGCAGCCAACGAGGAGGGGACGTTAGCAATCAGCCCCAGCATTTT
TRBV20-1	-	TRBJ1-2	-	CSAVLLNGYTF	TGCAGTGCCGTCCTTCTTAATGGCTACACCTTC
TRBV5-1	TRBD1	TRBJ2-1	-	CASSSQGGYDEQFF	TGCGCCAGCAGCTCACAGGGGGGTTATGATGAGCAGTTCTTC
TRBV4-2	-	TRBJ2-7	-	CASSQDTATEQYF	TGTGCCAGCAGCCAAGATACAGCGACCGAGCAGTACTTC
TRBV6-5	TRBD1	TRBJ2-2	-	CASSSTGGVAGELFF	TGTGCCAGCAGTTCGACAGGGGGCGTCGCCGGGGAGCTGTTTTTT
TRBV5-1	TRBD1	TRBJ2-2	-	CASSLERTGGRPGELFF	TGCGCCAGCAGCTTGGAGAGGACAGGGGGAAGACCCGGGGAGCTGTTTTTT
TRBV5-1	-	TRBJ2-7	once	CASSPSRREQYF	TGCGCCAGCAGCCCTTCTAGGAGGGAGCAGTACTTC
TRBV4-1	-	TRBJ1-5	-	CASSLQGRNQPQHF	TGCGCCAGCAGCCTACAAGGTCGCAATCAGCCCCAGCATTTT
TRBV5-1	-	TRBJ2-5	-	CASSSSDGGETQYF	TGCGCCAGCAGCTCCTCGGACGGAGGCGAGACCCAGTACTTC
TRBV28	-	TRBJ1-4	many	CASSLRFKREEKLFF	TGTGCCAGCAGTTTACGGTTCAAACGGGAGGAAAAACTGTTTTTT
TRBV9	-	TRBJ2-7	-	CASSAGRGGLEVAEVQYF	TGTGCCAGCAGCGCAGGGAGGGGGGGTTTGGAGGTAGCGGAAGTGCAGTACTTC
TRBV7-3	TRBD2	TRBJ2-3	-	CASSALGGRTDTQYF	TGTGCCAGCAGCGCCTTGGGCGGGAGGACAGATACGCAGTATTTT
TRBV9	-	TRBJ2-1	-	CASSVRDSKYNEQFF	TGTGCCAGCAGCGTCCGGGACTCGAAGTACAATGAGCAGTTCTTC
TRBV19	-	TRBJ2-1	-	CASSIGGPPYNEQFF	TGTGCCAGTAGTATTGGGGGACCCCCCTACAATGAGCAGTTCTTC
TRBV19	-	TRBJ2-6	-	CASSPRTVSGANVLTF	TGTGCCAGTAGTCCGCGGACGGTCTCTGGGGCCAACGTCCTGACTTTC
TRBV28	TRBD2	TRBJ2-7	-	CASGLAGSAAVGQYF	TGTGCCAGCGGACTAGCGGGATCTGCGGCCGTCGGGCAGTACTTC
TRBV5-6	-	TRBJ2-2	once	CASSARGPRGTGELFF	TGTGCCAGCAGCGCCAGGGGCCCTCGGGGCACCGGGGAGCTGTTTTTT
TRBV18	TRBD2	TRBJ2-7	many	CASSLGLAGGPGHLYEQYF	TGTGCCAGCTCACTGGGACTAGCGGGAGGGCCTGGGCACCTTTACGAGCAGTACTTC
TRBV18	TRBD1	TRBJ2-7	-	CASSLAGQGRYEQYF	TGTGCCAGCTCACTCGCAGGACAGGGCCGCTACGAGCAGTACTTC
TRBV25-1	-	TRBJ2-3	-	CASRTGPTDTQYF	TGTGCCAGCAGGACAGGACCGACAGATACGCAGTATTTT
TRBV7-2	-	TRBJ2-1	-	CASSPDILYNEQFF	TGTGCCAGCAGCCCTGATATTTTGTACAATGAGCAGTTCTTC
TRBV18	-	TRBJ2-7	-	CASSPQIAPSSYEQYF	TGTGCCAGCTCACCACAAATCGCACCGAGCTCCTACGAGCAGTACTTC
TRBV14	-	TRBJ1-1	-	CASSPRVRGVAFF	TGTGCCAGCAGCCCCCGGGTACGGGGAGTAGCTTTCTTT
TRBV5-1	-	TRBJ2-7	many	CASSLDGSREQYF	TGCGCCAGCAGCTTGGACGGTAGTCGGGAGCAGTACTTC
TRBV5-6	-	TRBJ2-1	many	CASSFTIDEQFF	TGTGCCAGCAGCTTTACGATAGATGAGCAGTTCTTC
TRBV6-5	-	TRBJ1-1	-	CASSYRKIRTTEAFF	TGTGCCAGCAGTTACCGAAAGATCCGGACCACTGAAGCTTTCTTT
TRBV27	-	TRBJ1-1	-	CASSLRGQGSEAFF	TGTGCCAGCAGTTTACGGGGCCAGGGCTCTGAAGCTTTCTTT
TRBV7-2	-	TRBJ2-1	-	CASRNGRNNEQFF	TGTGCCAGCAGAAATGGACGTAACAATGAGCAGTTCTTC
TRBV19	TRBD1	TRBJ2-2	-	CASSQPGTGNTGELFF	TGTGCCAGTAGTCAACCCGGGACAGGGAACACCGGGGAGCTGTTTTTT